These 18 T cell receptor beta chains originate from one sample sequenced in a study of CXCR3-negative and CXCR3-positive naive CD8 T cells. Notes on the study in general: TRB CDR3s of CXCR3-positive naive cells were more hydrophobic than those of CXCR3-negative naive cells.

These TCRs' antigens remain unknown. Each TRB cDNA library was prepared by 5' RACE (with UMI labels). TCRdb reprocessed the 5' RACE reads, with one entry per CDR3 protein and no DNA. The listing records about 7,000 distinct CDR3 sequences. Sample: naive CXCR3+ CD8+ T cells from blood. The subset denotes: CD45RO-CCR7+CD27+CD95- naive CD8+ T cells expressing CXCR3 (TNR3+). These receptors originate from a human donor in good health. Some clones in this sample may be carry-over from other donors' samples.

This clonotype registers medium-sized by frequency. Here the CDR3 reads CASSTYSGSSTDTQYF. V and J are TRBV6-6 and TRBJ2-3; lacking DNA, the TRBD2 call made by TCRdb goes unchecked. Germline CDR1 reads MNHNY; CDR2 reads SVGAGI (reference sequence). The CDR3 contains 16 residues.

In terms of frequency, this clonotype is medium-sized. The chain combines TRBV7-9 with TRBJ2-7. Germline CDR1 and CDR2: SEHNR and FQNEAQ (reference sequence). CDR3 size: 13 residues. Here the CDR3 reads CASSLGGTYEQYF. The complete variable domain, with remaining parts taken from reference TRBV7-9 and TRBJ2-7, reads DTGVSQNPRHKITKRGQNVTFRCDPISEHNRLYWYRQTLGQGPEFLTYFQNEAQLEKSRLLSDRFSAERPKGSFSTLEIQRTEQGDSAMYLCASSLGGTYEQYFGPGTRLTVT.

Measured by frequency, this clonotype is medium-sized. This chain joins TRBV29-1 and TRBJ2-7; absent DNA, TCRdb's TRBD1 call cannot be checked. This CDR3 has 14 amino acids. From germline, CDR1 is SQVTM and CDR2 ANQGSEA. Here the CDR3 reads CSVNPTGPRDEQYF.

According to its frequency, this clonotype is medium-sized (0.01 to 0.1%). The J gene is TRBJ2-5, the V gene TRBV7-8; TCRdb's assignment of TRBD2 cannot be checked, as there is no DNA. Germline lookup yields CDR1 SGHVS and CDR2 FQNEAQ. CDR3 length: 18 residues. CDR3 loop: CASSLGGTSETFQETQYF. Supplemented by reference TRBV7-8 and TRBJ2-5, the full variable domain reads GAGVSQSPRYKVAKRGQDVALRCDPISGHVSLFWYQQALGQGPEFLTYFQNEAQLDKSGLPSDRFFAERPEGSVSTLKIQRTQQEDSAVYLCASSLGGTSETFQETQYFGPGTRLLVL.

CDR3 sequence reads: CASSPLAGDTGELFF. The chain combines TRBV6-5 with TRBJ2-2; TCRdb designates TRBD2, a call that cannot be tested without DNA. The CDR3 is made up of 15 amino acids. CDR1 is MNHEY, CDR2 SVGAGI, per germline.

The chain is built from TRBV5-1 and TRBJ2-7; absent DNA, TCRdb's TRBD2 call cannot be checked. Germline V lookup: CDR1 SGHRS, CDR2 YFSETQ. This CDR3 has 12 amino acids. The CDR3: CASSGLADEQYF.

This chain joins TRBV29-1 and TRBJ2-1; checking the TCRdb D call of TRBD2 is not possible without DNA. Germline loops: CDR1 SQVTM, CDR2 ANQGSEA. The CDR3 contains 13 residues. CDR3 residues: CSVTQDEYNEQFF.

The chain uses TRBV28 and TRBJ1-1. Germline lookup yields CDR1 MDHEN and CDR2 SYDVKM. The CDR3 covers 13 residues. CDR3 amino acids: CASSLGRRTEAFF.

This chain uses TRBV29-1 with TRBJ1-2. The CDR3 consists of 15 residues. Looked up from germline, CDR1 is SQVTM and CDR2 is ANQGSEA. CDR3 region: CSVDSGIIANYGYTF.

This clonotype is medium-sized (0.01 to 0.1%) by frequency. The chain couples TRBV28 to TRBJ2-7. The CDR3 spans 13 residues. Per the germline V gene, CDR1 is MDHEN and CDR2 is SYDVKM. The CDR3 loop reads CASTVGPYYEQYF.

By frequency, this clonotype is medium-sized (0.01 to 0.1%). The chain recombines TRBV25-1 with TRBJ1-5; checking the TCRdb D call of TRBD1 is not possible without DNA. Germline V gene data show CDR1 as MGHDK and CDR2 as SYGVNS. This CDR3 region has 15 residues. The chain's CDR3 is CASSATGDSNQPQHF.

This clonotype counts as medium-sized by frequency. V usage is TRBV7-8 and J usage is TRBJ1-1. Germline loops: CDR1 SGHVS, CDR2 FQNEAQ. The CDR3 is 13 residues long. This CDR3 is CATLFKENTEAFF.

Measured by frequency, this clonotype is medium-sized (0.01 to 0.1%). The J gene is TRBJ2-7, the V gene TRBV29-1; TCRdb gives TRBD1 as the D gene, but with no DNA this cannot be confirmed. Per germline, CDR1 SQVTM and CDR2 ANQGSEA. The CDR3 consists of 13 residues. CDR3 region: CSVDSTGSAEQYF.

According to its frequency, this clonotype is medium-sized. V usage is TRBV20-1 and J usage is TRBJ2-1; there is no DNA to check the TCRdb D call of TRBD2. Germline V lookup: CDR1 DFQATT, CDR2 SNEGSKA (reference sequence). This CDR3 has 14 residues. The CDR3 protein is CSGQLLAGINEQFF.

The chain has TRBV23-1 and TRBJ2-2. TRBV23-1 is annotated as an ORF whose role is uncertain. The CDR3 runs to 12 residues. The CDR3 is CASGTNTGELFF.

The V call is TRBV29-1, the J call TRBJ2-1. The CDR3 totals 14 residues. Germline V CDR1 and CDR2: SQVTM, ANQGSEA. CDR3 sequence reads: CSAKGGRSYNEQFF.

This clonotype is identified as medium-sized from frequency. The CDR3 spells CASSLAPDTQYF. The genes are TRBV7-8 and TRBJ2-3. The germline V gene encodes CDR1 SGHVS and CDR2 FQNEAQ. The CDR3 extends over 12 amino acids.

CDR3 sequence reads: CASSLGPTEAFF. This chain joins TRBV7-9 and TRBJ1-1. CDR3 length: 12 residues. Germline CDR1 is SEHNR and CDR2 is FQNEAQ (reference sequence).